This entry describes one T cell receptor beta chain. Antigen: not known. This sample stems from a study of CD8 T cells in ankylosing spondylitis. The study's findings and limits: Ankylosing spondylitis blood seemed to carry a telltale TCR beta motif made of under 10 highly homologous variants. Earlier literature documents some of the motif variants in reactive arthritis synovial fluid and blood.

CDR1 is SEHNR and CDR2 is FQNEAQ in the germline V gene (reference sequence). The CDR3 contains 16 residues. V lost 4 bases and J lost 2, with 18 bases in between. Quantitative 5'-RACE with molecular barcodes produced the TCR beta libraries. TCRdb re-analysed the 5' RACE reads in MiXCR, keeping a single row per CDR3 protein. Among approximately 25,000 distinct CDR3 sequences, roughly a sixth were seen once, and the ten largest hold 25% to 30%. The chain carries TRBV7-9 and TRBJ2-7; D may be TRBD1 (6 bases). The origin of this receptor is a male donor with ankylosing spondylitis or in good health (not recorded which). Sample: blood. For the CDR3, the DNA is TGTGCCAGCAGCTCCCCTCAACGGGACACCGCCTACGAGCAGTACTTC. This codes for CASSSPQRDTAYEQYF.